The sequence of this TCR beta chain was determined in a study of cytomegalovirus exposure and HLA in healthy donors. Notes on the study in general: The authors considered a cluster of highly shared sequence variants likely to be a sequencing artifact.

The PCR used 60 Vbeta and 13 Jbeta primers. Generated by immunoSEQ multiplex PCR, the TCRdb table keeps only in-frame clones and is missing some. This repertoire shows fewer than 110,000 clones, 75% to 85% found once; its top ten account for around 10%. In regard to this clone: The antigen is unknown.

The ends lost 5 bases at V and 7 bases at J; junction bases unmatched: 8. In germline, CDR1 is MNHEY, CDR2 SVGAGI. This CDR3 region has 13 residues. The receptor was derived from a woman aged 18-29 years in good health and CMV-seropositive. The sequencing input was PBMCs. The rearrangement joins TRBV6-5 to TRBJ2-7; 7 nucleotides align to TRBD2. Here the CDR3 reads CASSTPGLPEQYF. The CDR3 DNA reads as TGTGCCAGCAGTACCCCGGGACTACCAGAGCAGTACTTC.